These 32 T cell receptor beta chains came from one sample sequenced in a study of T cell responses to AZD1222 COVID-19 vaccine. The method was immunoSEQ multiplex PCR; TCRdb's version includes in-frame clones alone and lacks a portion of them. The repertoire consists of about 200,000 clones, with 92% occurring once and the leading ten covering approximately 1.3%. The sample in question was peripheral blood, obtained on day 0 of AZD1222 vaccination. The receptor source for this set is an adult in good health.

This clone was seen just once. The rearrangement links TRBV7-6 to TRBJ1-6; D is possibly TRBD1 (5 bases). CDR3 length equals 16 residues. Trimming removed 0 bases at V and 5 bases at J, with 11 bases between. The germline V gene encodes CDR1 SGHVS and CDR2 FNYEAQ. CDR3 bases: TGTGCCAGCAGCTTAGCGTTTCGGGGACATAATTCACCCCTCCACTTT. Its translation is CASSLAFRGHNSPLHF.

The chain employs TRBV5-6 and TRBJ1-2; TRBD1 aligns across 7 bases. The length of the CDR3 is 15 residues. V was clipped by 3 bases and J by 5 bases; unmatched bases: 10. From germline, CDR1 is SGHDT and CDR2 YYEEEE. The CDR3, as DNA: TGTGCCAGCAGCTCCACCTCCGGGACAGATTATGGCTACACCTTC. Translation gives CASSSTSGTDYGYTF. Using reference TRBV5-6 and TRBJ1-2 for the parts outside the CDR3, the full variable domain is DAGVTQSPTHLIKTRGQQVTLRCSPKSGHDTVSWYQQALGQGPQFIFQYYEEEERQRGNFPDRFSGHQFPNYSSELNVNALLLGDSALYLCASSSTSGTDYGYTFGSGTRLTVV.

In DNA, the CDR3 is TGTGCCAGCAGTCGCTCCTACTACCGGGCCGCGATCTATGGCTACACCTTC. It yields the protein CASSRSYYRAAIYGYTF. The V and J genes are TRBV6-2 or TRBV6-3 and TRBJ1-2, with D unclear. The V end was cut by 5 bases, the J end by 4 bases, with 23 bases between. Germline assignment: CDR1 MNHEY and CDR2 SVGEGT. The CDR3 covers 17 residues.

This chain uses TRBV6-5 with TRBJ1-6, with TRBD1 matching over 7 bases. V lost 0 bases, J lost 8 bases, and 7 bases stayed unmatched. Germline CDR1 reads MNHEY; CDR2 reads SVGAGI. The CDR3 is 16 residues long. CDR3 DNA: TGTGCCAGCAGTTACTCGAGGTCGACAGGGCATTCACCCCTCCACTTT. It encodes CASSYSRSTGHSPLHF.

The chain couples TRBV29-1 to TRBJ2-2; no clear D gene. CDR1 is SQVTM and CDR2 is ANQGSEA in the germline V gene. V lost 4 bases to trimming and J lost 1 base, with 7 bases between them. CDR3 length equals 13 residues. The CDR3 spells CSVGSGNTGELFF. Here the CDR3 DNA reads TGCAGCGTTGGGTCAGGGAACACCGGGGAGCTGTTTTTT.

The chain is built from TRBV12-5 and TRBJ1-5; unclear D gene. Trimming took off 7 bases at V and 1 base at J, with 11 bases between the two ends. Germline CDR1 reads LGHNT; CDR2 reads FRNRAP. The CDR3 spans 14 residues. CDR3 sequence: CASAPGESNQPQHF. DNA for the CDR3: TGTGCTAGTGCCCCCGGGGAGAGCAATCAGCCCCAGCATTTT.

The chain couples TRBV7-9 to TRBJ2-1; 11 nucleotides match TRBD2. The CDR3 consists of 16 residues. The germline V gene encodes CDR1 SEHNR and CDR2 FQNEAQ (reference sequence). Germline trimming cut 4 bases from V and 7 bases from J; bases unmatched to any gene: 9. The CDR3 sequence: CASSSRNRLAGNEQFF. CDR3 in DNA: TGTGCCAGCAGCTCCCGGAATAGACTAGCGGGAAATGAGCAGTTCTTC. Based on the CDR3 plus reference TRBV7-9 and TRBJ2-1, the full variable domain is DTGVSQNPRHKITKRGQNVTFRCDPISEHNRLYWYRQTLGQGPEFLTYFQNEAQLEKSRLLSDRFSAERPKGSFSTLEIQRTEQGDSAMYLCASSSRNRLAGNEQFFGPGTRLTVL.

The chain joins TRBV19 to TRBJ2-5; D is undetermined. The V gene's germline CDR1 is LNHDA and CDR2 SQIVND (reference sequence). The CDR3 covers 16 residues. Trimming left V 3 bases short and J 1 base short, with 15 bases between. This CDR3 is CASSIVPTPPQETQYF. CDR3 coding DNA: TGTGCCAGTAGTATCGTCCCGACCCCTCCCCAAGAGACCCAGTACTTC.

The J gene is TRBJ2-5, the V gene TRBV5-1; 11 positions agree with TRBD2. The CDR3 is made up of 18 amino acids. Germline values: CDR1 SGHRS, CDR2 YFSETQ. Trimming took 4 bases from V and 4 from J; bases not matched to a gene: 15. CDR3 DNA sequence: TGCGCCAGCAGCGAACGACCCTCAACTAGCGGGGGCGGAGAGACCCAGTACTTC. This encodes CASSERPSTSGGGETQYF.

This sequence joins TRBV5-6 and TRBJ1-2; D is possibly TRBD1 (5 bases). The germline CDR1 and CDR2 sequences are SGHDT and YYEEEE. The CDR3 contains 15 residues. V lost 0 bases and J lost 2, with 11 bases in between. The CDR3 is CASSLVSGLNYGYTF. In DNA form, the CDR3 reads TGTGCCAGCAGCTTGGTGTCAGGGCTGAACTATGGCTACACCTTC. Variable domain in full (rest from reference TRBV5-6 and TRBJ1-2): DAGVTQSPTHLIKTRGQQVTLRCSPKSGHDTVSWYQQALGQGPQFIFQYYEEEERQRGNFPDRFSGHQFPNYSSELNVNALLLGDSALYLCASSLVSGLNYGYTFGSGTRLTVV.

In nucleotides, the CDR3 is TGTGCCAGCAGCTCACCGAGGGGGCAGGGCACTGAAGCTTTCTTT. Protein: CASSSPRGQGTEAFF. The rearrangement links TRBV7-8 to TRBJ1-1; 7 bases line up with TRBD1. Trimming cost V 4 bases and J 4 bases; bases outside gene matches: 9. The germline gives CDR1 SGHVS, CDR2 FQNEAQ. The CDR3 length is 15 residues.

J is TRBJ2-2 and V is TRBV6-2 or TRBV6-3, with 9 bases that match TRBD1. V was clipped by 5 bases and J by 8 bases; unmatched bases: 6. This CDR3 is built from 14 residues. Germline assignment: CDR1 MNHEY and CDR2 SVGEGT. CDR3 sequence reads: CASSPGQGFGELFF. The CDR3, as DNA: TGTGCCAGCAGTCCGGGACAGGGTTTTGGGGAGCTGTTTTTT.

The chain couples TRBV18 to TRBJ2-2; D call uncertain. Trimming stripped 4 bases from V and 0 bases from J, with 15 bases between. The CDR3 extends over 17 amino acids. The germline V gene has CDR1 KGHSH and CDR2 LQKENI. CDR3 loop: CASSRQRENANTGELFF. CDR3 nucleotides: TGTGCCAGCTCACGCCAAAGAGAGAACGCGAACACCGGGGAGCTGTTTTTT.

V usage is TRBV27 and J usage is TRBJ2-3, with a tentative D call TRBD2 (5 bases). Germline CDR1 and CDR2: MNHEY and SMNVEV (reference sequence). The CDR3 runs to 12 residues. Trimming removed 5 bases from V and 6 bases from J, with 9 bases in between. This CDR3 is CASSREMDTQYF. The CDR3 region has the DNA TGTGCCAGCAGTCGGGAAATGGATACGCAGTATTTT.

The sample holds one count of this clone. V gene TRBV3-1 (or the pseudogene TRBV3-2) combines with J gene TRBJ1-2, with TRBD1 matching over 10 bases. Germline trimming cut 2 bases from V and 7 bases from J; bases unmatched to any gene: 10. The CDR3 has 16 amino acids. Germline V gene lookup returns CDR1 LGHDT and CDR2 YNNKEL (reference sequence). CDR3 in DNA: TGTGCCAGCAGCCAAACCTCCGGGACAGGGGACTCTGGCTACACCTTC. Translating gives CASSQTSGTGDSGYTF.

The V call is TRBV9, the J call TRBJ1-5; D unclear. The V and J ends lost 4 bases and 6 bases respectively, with 11 bases between them. The CDR3 extends over 13 amino acids. Germline V gene lookup returns CDR1 SGDLS and CDR2 YYNGEE. The CDR3 nucleotides read TGTGCCAGCAGCCGAGGCGGGAGTCAGCCCCAGCATTTT. Its protein is CASSRGGSQPQHF.

The CDR3 nucleotides read TGTGCCAGCAGAGGCGGACTGGACTATGGCTACACCTTC. Its translation is CASRGGLDYGYTF. The J gene is TRBJ1-2, the V gene TRBV2; no firm D call. Trimming took off 6 bases at V and 3 bases at J, with 11 bases between the two ends. The CDR3 spans 13 residues. Germline loops: CDR1 SNHLY, CDR2 FYNNEI.

The J gene is TRBJ1-2, the V gene TRBV29-1; TRBD1 might be the D (5 bases). This CDR3 is 13 amino acids long. The V gene's germline CDR1 is SQVTM and CDR2 ANQGSEA. Between the trimmed V and J ends, which lost 7 bases and 4 bases, there was a span of 16 bases. CDR3 nucleotides: TGCAGCGGGGGGAGCCCTACGCTCTATGGCTACACCTTC. Translation gives CSGGSPTLYGYTF.

This clone has just one count. The chain combines TRBV4-3 with TRBJ1-6; perhaps TRBD1 as D (5 bases). Germline values: CDR1 LGHNA, CDR2 YSLEER. There are 16 residues in the CDR3. The V and J ends lost 1 base and 3 bases respectively, with 10 bases between them. This CDR3 reads CASSQVRGDYNSPLHF. CDR3 nucleotide sequence: TGCGCCAGCAGCCAAGTACGGGGGGACTATAATTCACCCCTCCACTTT.

The chain couples TRBV2 to TRBJ2-3, with 9 bases matching TRBD2. Germline V lookup: CDR1 SNHLY, CDR2 FYNNEI. After removal of 1 base from V and 3 bases from J, the junction contained 5 bases not matched to a gene. There are 16 residues in the CDR3. The CDR3 loop reads CASSEGISGGTDTQYF. Written as DNA, the CDR3 is TGTGCCAGCAGTGAAGGGATTAGCGGGGGAACAGATACGCAGTATTTT.

V gene TRBV6-1 combines with J gene TRBJ2-1; TRBD1 aligns across 11 bases. Trimming took 3 bases from V and 7 from J; bases not matched to a gene: 8. Per the germline V gene, CDR1 is MNHNS and CDR2 is SASEGT. The CDR3 is 16 residues long. Written as DNA, the CDR3 is TGTGCCAGCAGTGAGTTAGGACAGGGGGCTTGGAATGAGCAGTTCTTC. It yields the protein CASSELGQGAWNEQFF.

The chain joins TRBV7-8 to TRBJ2-1; weak D call: TRBD1 (6 bases). The germline V gene encodes CDR1 SGHVS and CDR2 FQNEAQ. Between the trimmed V and J ends, which lost 5 bases and 3 bases, there was a span of 17 bases. CDR3 length: 16 residues. This CDR3 reads CASSPTQGQGYNEQFF. DNA for the CDR3: TGTGCCAGCAGCCCTACTCAGGGGCAAGGCTACAATGAGCAGTTCTTC.

The rearrangement links TRBV28 to TRBJ1-2; no reliable D call. CDR1 and CDR2 (germline): MDHEN, SYDVKM. This CDR3 contains 13 residues. V shed 5 bases and J shed 6 bases, with 13 bases lying between them. The CDR3 spells CASSLQRPHGYTF. CDR3 bases: TGTGCCAGCAGTCTACAGAGACCGCATGGCTACACCTTC.

The chain employs TRBV7-9 and TRBJ2-3; TRBD1 agrees at 10 bases. CDR3 size: 14 residues. V gave up 6 bases and J gave up 5 bases; unmatched junction bases: 5. CDR1 is SEHNR, CDR2 FQNEAQ, per germline (reference sequence). The CDR3 is CASSSDRGRDTQYF. CDR3 coding DNA: TGTGCCAGCAGTTCGGACAGGGGGAGAGATACGCAGTATTTT.

The V call is TRBV12-5, the J call TRBJ1-1, with no clear D. V lost 3 bases and J 4 bases, leaving 3 bases between the germline ends. The CDR3 runs 11 residues. Germline CDR1 and CDR2: LGHNT and FRNRAP. CDR3 residues: CASGFGTEAFF. CDR3 in DNA: TGTGCTAGTGGTTTCGGCACTGAAGCTTTCTTT.

This chain links TRBV7-8 with TRBJ2-1; 7 bases agree with TRBD1. The CDR3 length is 14 residues. CDR1 is SGHVS, CDR2 FQNEAQ, per germline. V was pared by 5 bases and J by 8 bases, with 9 bases of the junction left unmatched. The CDR3 loop reads CASSEKGAFDEQFF. CDR3 nucleotides: TGTGCCAGCAGCGAAAAGGGGGCGTTCGATGAGCAGTTCTTC.

The chain has TRBV6-5 and TRBJ1-5; possibly TRBD1 for D (6 bases). Trimming took 7 bases from V and 5 from J, leaving 18 bases between them. This CDR3 has 15 amino acids. In germline, CDR1 is MNHEY, CDR2 SVGAGI. CDR3 region: CASNAFAGADQPQHF. Here the CDR3 DNA reads TGTGCCAGCAACGCCTTCGCAGGGGCAGATCAGCCCCAGCATTTT.

The CDR3: CASSFPGSNYNSPLHF. CDR3 coding DNA: TGTGCCAGCAGCTTTCCGGGATCAAATTATAATTCACCCCTCCACTTT. The chain carries TRBV5-6 and TRBJ1-6; D unresolved. Germline lookup yields CDR1 SGHDT and CDR2 YYEEEE. V was cut by 2 bases and J by 4 bases, with 13 bases left in between. This CDR3 has 16 amino acids.

The chain recombines TRBV24-1 with TRBJ1-2; D is perhaps TRBD1 (5 bases). V was cut by 4 bases and J by 5 bases, with 13 bases left in between. The germline gives CDR1 KGHDR, CDR2 SFDVKD. The CDR3 consists of 14 residues. The CDR3 region is CATSEGHSRYGYTF. CDR3 in DNA: TGTGCCACCAGTGAGGGGCATTCCCGGTATGGCTACACCTTC.

The rearrangement joins TRBV11-3 to TRBJ2-1, with TRBD1 matching over 8 bases. The CDR3 is 14 residues long. Per the germline V gene, CDR1 is SGHNT and CDR2 is YENEEA. The V segment lost 5 bases and the J segment 10 bases; nucleotides outside the gene matches: 10. The CDR3: CASSARPGGGEQFF. In DNA, the CDR3 is TGTGCCAGCAGCGCCCGACCAGGGGGCGGGGAGCAGTTCTTC.

The rearrangement joins TRBV5-6 to TRBJ1-1; 10 bases align to TRBD1. The CDR3 is 14 amino acids. CDR1 and CDR2 from the germline V gene are SGHDT and YYEEEE. With 4 bases clipped from V and 3 bases from J, the junction kept 3 bases outside the gene matches. This CDR3 reads CASSNGQGDTEAFF. The CDR3 nucleotides read TGTGCCAGCAGCAACGGACAGGGGGACACTGAAGCTTTCTTT.

The DNA for the CDR3 is TGTGCCAGCAGCTTATCATATGCGGCAGTCGGTAATTCACCCCTCCACTTT. Encoded protein: CASSLSYAAVGNSPLHF. The rearrangement joins TRBV11-2 to TRBJ1-6; unclear D gene. This CDR3 has 17 residues. Trimming removed 2 bases from V and 6 bases from J, with 17 bases in between. Germline V gene sequence: CDR1 SGHAT, CDR2 FQNNGV. The full variable domain, its missing parts supplied by reference TRBV11-2 and TRBJ1-6, is EAGVAQSPRYKIIEKRQSVAFWCNPISGHATLYWYQQILGQGPKLLIQFQNNGVVDDSQLPKDRFSAERLKGVDSTLKIQPAKLEDSAVYLCASSLSYAAVGNSPLHFGNGTRLTVT.